This is a list of T cell receptor beta chains from one sample in a study of T cells after yellow fever vaccination. TCRdb used MiXCR to reprocess the 5' RACE reads, holding one entry per CDR3 protein. The sample lists fewer than 450,000 distinct CDR3 sequences, around 3.9% occurring once. The sample consisted of PBMCs, taken 5 days after the yellow fever booster vaccination. These receptors all stem from a man aged 18 to 30 who received the YFV17D yellow fever vaccine. Each CDR3 is given with its conserved first and last residue. The D gene is left open where the match is weak. For some rows the clone size is stated as once, few or many, or as a class when expanded; others skip it.

- few TRBJ2-1 TRBV7-2 TGTGCCAGCAGCTTAGGAGGTCCGCCTAGCTCCTACAATGAGCAGTTCTTC CASSLGGPPSSYNEQFF
- - TRBJ2-1 TRBV5-1 TGCGCCAGCAGCTCTATAGCCAATGAGCAGTTCTTC CASSSIANEQFF
- many TRBJ2-2 TRBV6-5 TGTGCCAGCAGTTACGGGGCCGGGGAGCTGTTTTTT CASSYGAGELFF
- - TRBJ1-1 TRBV7-2 TGTGCCAGCAGCTTCGGACTGATGAACACTGAAGCTTTCTTT CASSFGLMNTEAFF
TRBD2 few TRBJ2-1 TRBV4-1 TGCGCCAGCAGCCAAGGCTCCGGGGGGGCAGGGTCCTACAATGAGCAGTTCTTC CASSQGSGGAGSYNEQFF
- many TRBJ2-5 TRBV24-1 TGTGCCACCAGTGATTTTTACTCAATCAAGCCAGAGACCCAGTACTTC CATSDFYSIKPETQYF
- - TRBJ1-5 TRBV4-1 TGCGCCAGCAGCCAAGGAAGGGGTTATAGCAATCAGCCCCAGCATTTT CASSQGRGYSNQPQHF
- few TRBJ2-7 TRBV12-3/TRBV12-4 TGTGCCAGCAGCTCCCTGGGACTTACAAGGAGAGAGCAGTACTTC CASSSLGLTRREQYF
- few TRBJ2-3 TRBV7-8 TGTGCCAGCAGCTTAGTTAGCAAAGATACGCAGTATTTT CASSLVSKDTQYF
TRBD1 few TRBJ1-1 TRBV25-1 TGTGCCAGCAGTGACCAAGGACAGGGAGGCCCTGAAGCTTTCTTT CASSDQGQGGPEAFF
TRBD1 many TRBJ1-6 TRBV18 TGTGCCAGCTCATCGACAGGGATTAATTCACCCCTCCACTTT CASSSTGINSPLHF
- few TRBJ1-3 TRBV12-3/TRBV12-4 TGTGCCAGCAGACCAGCCTCTGGAAACACCATATATTTT CASRPASGNTIYF
- - TRBJ1-4 TRBV4-2 TGTGCCAGCAGCCAAGAAAGTGGTGAAAAACTGTTTTTT CASSQESGEKLFF
- - TRBJ1-2 TRBV4-3 TGCGCCAGCAGCCAAGATGGCTCGTCGCGCTATGGCTACACCTTC CASSQDGSSRYGYTF
- few TRBJ2-1 TRBV11-2 TGTGCCAGCAGCTTTATGGGCAGGCTCGATGTTGAGCAGTTCTTC CASSFMGRLDVEQFF
- many TRBJ2-3 TRBV7-9 TGTGCCAGCAGCCGGGGTACAGATACGCAGTATTTT CASSRGTDTQYF
- many TRBJ2-7 TRBV12-3/TRBV12-4 TGTGCCAGCAGTTTGACCCCTTCCTACGAGCAGTACTTC CASSLTPSYEQYF
- - TRBJ1-1 TRBV7-3 TGTGCCAGCAGTACCGGCAGGAACACTGAAGCTTTCTTT CASSTGRNTEAFF
- - TRBJ1-4 TRBV12-3/TRBV12-4 TGTGCCAGCAGTATAGCAGGGTCGGGGGAAAAACTGTTTTTT CASSIAGSGEKLFF
TRBD1 few TRBJ2-1 TRBV25-1 TGTGCCAGCACCCTATCCGGGACAGACAATGAGCAGTTCTTC CASTLSGTDNEQFF
- many TRBJ1-6 TRBV6-2/TRBV6-3 TGTGCCAGCAGTTACCTGACAGCTAATTCACCCCTCCACTTT CASSYLTANSPLHF
- few TRBJ1-3 TRBV27 TGTGCCACTAAGGCGCTCTCCTCTGGAAACACCATATATTTT CATKALSSGNTIYF
- - TRBJ2-5 TRBV28 TGTGCCAGCAGTCCCACCTGGACGAAGGGGACCCAGTACTTC CASSPTWTKGTQYF
- - TRBJ1-6 TRBV5-1 TGCGCCAGCAGCGAGACCCAAGGGTCACCCCTCCACTTT CASSETQGSPLHF
TRBD1 - TRBJ1-2 TRBV28 TGTGCCAGCAGTTTACCGGGCGACAGGGAGTATGGCTACACCTTC CASSLPGDREYGYTF
- few TRBJ2-2 TRBV5-1 TGCGCCAGCAGCGACGGACAAACCACTTCCACCGGGGAGCTGTTTTTT CASSDGQTTSTGELFF
- - TRBJ1-3 TRBV7-9 TGTGCCAGCAGTTTACGGATCTCTGGAAACACCATATATTTT CASSLRISGNTIYF
- many TRBJ2-5 TRBV5-1 TGCGCCAGCAGCTTGGAGGCACAGGGCGGAGAGACCCAGTACTTC CASSLEAQGGETQYF
TRBD1 many TRBJ2-2 TRBV12-3/TRBV12-4 TGTGCCAGCAGCAAAGATCTAGGGACAGGGCCCACCGGGGAGCTGTTTTTT CASSKDLGTGPTGELFF
- many TRBJ2-2 TRBV7-2 TGTGCCAGCAGCCCCTCGAGGTGGACCGGGGAGCTGTTTTTT CASSPSRWTGELFF
TRBD2 many TRBJ2-1 TRBV7-9 TGTGCCAGCAGCTTATCGCTAGCGGGGTCCTACAATGAGCAGTTCTTC CASSLSLAGSYNEQFF
TRBD1 - TRBJ2-7 TRBV6-2/TRBV6-3 TGTGCCAGCAGTAGGGGACAGGGAACCTACGAGCAGTACTTC CASSRGQGTYEQYF
TRBD1 few TRBJ2-5 TRBV7-2 TGTGCCAGCAGCTTCGTCGGACAGGGGACGGGGGAGACCCAGTACTTC CASSFVGQGTGETQYF
- - TRBJ1-2 TRBV7-2 TGTGCCAGCAGCCCGACCCTCGGAGGGGGGGATGGCTACACCTTC CASSPTLGGGDGYTF
- few TRBJ2-1 TRBV11-2 TGTGCCAGCAGCTTAGAAGCGGTCCTAATCTCCTACAATGAGCAGTTCTTC CASSLEAVLISYNEQFF
TRBD1 many TRBJ2-5 TRBV7-9 TGTGCCAGCAGCTTATACAGGGGTAGGGTCCAAGAGACCCAGTACTTC CASSLYRGRVQETQYF
- many TRBJ2-3 TRBV20-1 TGCAGTGCTAGGAAGCTCCTGCGCACAGATACGCAGTATTTT CSARKLLRTDTQYF
TRBD2 many TRBJ2-1 TRBV4-1 TGCGCCAGCAGCCAACAGGGTTTAGCGGGCTACAATGAGCAGTTCTTC CASSQQGLAGYNEQFF
- few TRBJ2-1 TRBV2 TGTGCCAGCAGTGGCAGGGGACTTTCCTACAATGAGCAGTTCTTC CASSGRGLSYNEQFF
- - TRBJ2-1 TRBV6-4 TGTGCCAGCAGTGACAGGGGGGATTACAATGAGCAGTTCTTC CASSDRGDYNEQFF
- - TRBJ2-2 TRBV3-1 TGTGCCAGCAGCCAAGATGGCACCGGGGAGCTGTTTTTT CASSQDGTGELFF
- - TRBJ1-5 TRBV4-1 TGCGCCAGCAGCCACGTGGGCACCCCAGGCCAGCCCCAGCATTTT CASSHVGTPGQPQHF
TRBD2 - TRBJ2-1 TRBV5-1 TGCGCCAGCAGCAACCCGGCGGGGGGGAATGAGCAGTTCTTC CASSNPAGGNEQFF
TRBD1 many TRBJ2-1 TRBV12-3/TRBV12-4 TGTGCCAGCAGTTTAGCGTGGACAGGGTACAATGAGCAGTTCTTC CASSLAWTGYNEQFF
- many TRBJ2-6 TRBV6-5 TGTGCCAGCGGTGGAGGGGGCTCTGGGGCCAACGTCCTGACTTTC CASGGGGSGANVLTF
TRBD1 - TRBJ2-7 TRBV13 TGTGCCAGCAGCACACAAGGACAGGGGAGCTCCTACGAGCAGTACTTC CASSTQGQGSSYEQYF